The clone carrying this TCR beta chain was seen only once. This sample is part of a study of cytomegalovirus exposure and HLA in healthy donors. Vbeta (60) and Jbeta (13) primers were used in the PCR. Assay: immunoSEQ multiplex PCR; the TCRdb copy retains only in-frame clones and omits some. The sample holds some 130,000 clones, 79% seen once. This CDR3 spans 11 amino acids. V lost 3 bases, J lost 9 bases, and 7 bases lay in between. Germline-derived CDR1 and CDR2 are SGHTS and YDEGEE. The sequence was obtained from a man in his late teens or twenties in good health and CMV-seronegative. Sequenced sample: PBMCs. V usage is TRBV5-8 and J usage is TRBJ2-1; D call uncertain. The CDR3, as DNA: TGTGCCAGCAGCTCGCGAGGTGAGCAGTTCTTC. Residues: CASSSRGEQFF.